This TCR beta chain was recovered during a study of T cell clonality in common variable immunodeficiency (dated by TCRdb to 2013 to 2016). Summary of the overall study and its limitations: According to the authors, figuring out what caused the increased clonality in CVID would require sequencing the repertoires of T cell subpopulations. CVID subjects shared fewer TCRbeta clones with each other than healthy controls did (p < 0.0001). Fewer deletions and N-nucleotide insertions were reportedly observed in CVID TCRbeta sequences, and highly modified clones with 13 or more V deletions were reportedly absent from CVID TCRbeta sequences. Although equal DNA input was used, an average of roughly 80,000 unique sequences per sample was obtained for controls, compared with approximately 30,000 for CVID samples. Correlations between repertoire features and clinical complications were limited by patient heterogeneity within the CVID cohort. TCRbeta clonality was higher in CVID subjects than in healthy controls (t-test p = 0.018), and the increase was most characteristic of about a third of subjects.

Predominantly Caucasian heritage was noted among both the CVID patients and the healthy controls. From each donor, about 4.5 to 9 ml of heparinized peripheral whole blood was collected. TCRbeta CDR3 repertoires were sequenced from genomic DNA of adults with common variable immune deficiency (CVID) and healthy adult controls. The control group was made up of roughly 22 healthy adult volunteers (about ten male and 12 female) whose ages ranged from 23 to 66 years, with a mean age of 34. To isolate peripheral blood mononuclear cells, diluted blood was subjected to density centrifugation over Hypaque 1077 or Ficoll-Paque. Unsorted mononuclear cells served as the source of genomic DNA, which was extracted either by Qiagen column purification or by a centrifugation-based method. CVID samples and control samples contributed equivalent amounts of genomic DNA as sequencing input. For every sample, a 60 bp segment covering the rearranged TCRbeta CDR3 region was amplified and then sequenced. The immunoSEQ assay, a bias-corrected multiplex PCR with high-throughput sequencing, was employed for TCRbeta amplification. From the authors' description of their analysis: Each unique nucleotide sequence was treated as a clone and annotated with V, D and J genes, copy number and frequency. Sequences were labeled productive if in frame, and non-productive if out of frame or containing stop codons. As previously described, clonality was computed from Shannon's entropy. The predicted amino acid sequences of productive clones were used to derive mean CDR3 Kyte-Doolittle hydropathy. The R hclust function was used to hierarchically cluster scaled V gene usage with Manhattan distance and complete linkage. To assess clone sharing by CDR3 amino acid sequence, 12 repertoires per group were resampled over 100 rounds. Repertoires were searched for 60 to 80 published EBV-specific and about 250 published CMV-specific TCRbeta sequences. After a couple of CVID samples that produced fewer than 10,000 sequences were dropped from the analysis, some 43 CVID repertoires remained. Not all clones reach the TCRdb copy of this immuneACCESS table, which keeps in-frame sequences only. Checked studies attribute under half of the gap to unresolved V genes and leave the rest unexplained. V and J calls and clone size come straight from that table; D and trimming were deduced from the DNA. With about 43,000 clones recorded, this sample contains no clone counted only once. The leading ten clones occupy approximately 2% of the sample.

Germline trimming: 3 bases from V, 4 bases from J; junction bases outside gene matches: 6. Counted from cysteine to phenylalanine, this CDR3 has 15 amino acids. Sequencing covers 36 bases of the CDR3, shown here with the frame starting at base 1. The germline V gene provides CDR1 KGHSH and CDR2 LQKENI. This clone was recorded many times. Its target antigen remains unknown. Read sequence stops 3 residues before the CDR3 end, and the germline J gene provides the missing end. The sequence links TRBV18 to TRBJ1-2; TRBD1 lines up with 9 middle nucleotides. The source of this sequence is a person aged 18 to 70 in good health. Sequencing was done on a sample of peripheral blood mononuclear cells. Incomplete CDR3 DNA: TGTGCCAGCTCACCGTCGACAGGGGGAGGCTATGGC. This encodes CASSPSTGGGYG. The entire CDR3 reads CASSPSTGGGYGYTF. With the rest looked up from the reference TRBV18 and TRBJ1-2 genes rather than sequenced, the full variable domain is NAGVMQNPRHLVRRRGQEARLRCSPMKGHSHVYWYRQLPEEGLKFMVYLQKENIIDESGMPKERFSAEFPKEGPSILRIQQVVRGDSAAYFCASSPSTGGGYGYTFGSGTRLTVV.